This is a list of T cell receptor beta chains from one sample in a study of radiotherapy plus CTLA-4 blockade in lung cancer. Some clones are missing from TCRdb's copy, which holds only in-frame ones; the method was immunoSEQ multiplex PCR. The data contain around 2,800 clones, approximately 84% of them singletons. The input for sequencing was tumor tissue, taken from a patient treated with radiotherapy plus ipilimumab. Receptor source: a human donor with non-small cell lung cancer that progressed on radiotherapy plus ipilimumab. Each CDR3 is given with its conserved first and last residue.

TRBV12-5	CASNRGRGTEAFF
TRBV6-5	CASSYSTPGELFF
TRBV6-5	CASSYGGSGANVLTF
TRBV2	CASSVRTGNEQFF
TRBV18	CASSPDRNYGYTF
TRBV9	CASSVAPPGLAGESSYEQYF
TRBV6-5	CASSYRRGGSYEQYF
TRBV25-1	CASSELNFGGEKLFF
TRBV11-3	CASSQGLALSDTQYF
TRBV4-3	CASRWTSGGHNEQFF
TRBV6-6	CASTPPGTDTQYF
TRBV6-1	CASSEVLRQANYGYTF
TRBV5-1	CASSLDSSYNEQFF
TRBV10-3	CAIRETGGEAYEQYF
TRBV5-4	CASSSQRGGPETQYF
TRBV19	CATSDSGYTGELFF
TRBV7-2	CASSRVGGTDTQYF
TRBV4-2	CASSQVGNEQFF
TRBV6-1	CASSRTGAIYEQYF
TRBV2	CASRKGQGFDEQFF
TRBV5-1	CASSQDWDFYNEQFF
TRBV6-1	CASSESPGTGNGYTF
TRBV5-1	CASSLDRGQTDTQYF
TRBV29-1	CSVEERHRGRTDTQYF
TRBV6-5	CASSFSGRVEEKLFF
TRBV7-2	CASSLAGHTNTGELFF
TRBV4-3	CASSQDRRHATAGELFF
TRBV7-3	CASSLPGTGELFF
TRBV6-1	CASSTGSYSNQPQHF
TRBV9	CASSPPLAGFTGELFF
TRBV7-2	CASSRPGQGNSGANVLTF
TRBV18	CASSPDRAGANVLTF
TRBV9	CASSVHPGTGAEQYF
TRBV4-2	CASSQVGTLNTEAFF
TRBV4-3	CASSRGLYSSYNEQFF
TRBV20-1	CRAGTTGVF
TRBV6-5	CASSYGGTGTNQPQHF
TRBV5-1	CASSLGGTDTQYF
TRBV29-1	CSVEDHPFGEQYF
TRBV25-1	CASSESTGSYIGYTF
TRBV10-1	CASSGGSGGTDTQYF
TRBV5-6	CASSPLLAGTGGYNEQFF
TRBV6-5	CASQRAGGLNIQYF
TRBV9	CASSGTGGRFTEAFF
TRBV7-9	CASSWEQHDTEAFF
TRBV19	CASSIGAGVNTEAFF
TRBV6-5	CASSYGGAYNEQFF
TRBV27	CASAAGLYTDTQYF
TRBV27	CASSDLSGGAVDTQYF
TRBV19	CASSIRFGELFF
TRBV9	CASSVGGRVTGELFF
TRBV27	CASSLAPPVNTEAFF
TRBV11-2	CASSSGTSGGNEQFF
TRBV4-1	CASSHGDRGPKETQYF
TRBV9	CASSVAPGLNTDTQYF
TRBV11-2	CASSKTSGGAGTYNEQFF
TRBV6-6	CASGEGGELFF
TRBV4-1	CASSQPYVAGANVLTF
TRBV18	CASSPRSGFGDEQFF